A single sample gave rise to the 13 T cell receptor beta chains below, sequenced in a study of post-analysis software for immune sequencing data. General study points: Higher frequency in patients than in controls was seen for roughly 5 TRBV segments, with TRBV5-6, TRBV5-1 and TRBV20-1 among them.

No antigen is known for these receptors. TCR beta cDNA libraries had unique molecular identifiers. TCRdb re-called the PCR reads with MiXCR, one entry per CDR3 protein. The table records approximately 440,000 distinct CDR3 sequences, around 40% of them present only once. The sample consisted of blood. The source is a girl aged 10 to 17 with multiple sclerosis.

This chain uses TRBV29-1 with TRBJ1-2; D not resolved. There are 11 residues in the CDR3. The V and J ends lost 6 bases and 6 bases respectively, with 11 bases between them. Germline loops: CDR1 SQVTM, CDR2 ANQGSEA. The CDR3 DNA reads TGCAGCGTCAGCGACGGAGATGGCTACACCTTC. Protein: CSVSDGDGYTF. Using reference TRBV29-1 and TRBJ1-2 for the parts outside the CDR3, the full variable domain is SAVISQKPSRDICQRGTSLTIQCQVDSQVTMMFWYRQQPGQSLTLIATANQGSEATYESGFVIDKFPISRPNLTFSTLTVSNMSPEDSSIYLCSVSDGDGYTFGSGTRLTVV.

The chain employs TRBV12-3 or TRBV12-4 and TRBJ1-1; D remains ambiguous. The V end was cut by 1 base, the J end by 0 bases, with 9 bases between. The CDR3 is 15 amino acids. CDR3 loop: CASSLGGEMNTEAFF. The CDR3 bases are TGTGCCAGCAGTTTAGGTGGGGAAATGAACACTGAAGCTTTCTTT.

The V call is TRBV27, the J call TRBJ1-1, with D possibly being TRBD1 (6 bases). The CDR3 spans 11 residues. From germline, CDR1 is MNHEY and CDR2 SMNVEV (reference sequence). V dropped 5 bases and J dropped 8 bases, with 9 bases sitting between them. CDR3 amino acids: CASSRDREAFF. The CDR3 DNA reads TGTGCCAGCAGTCGAGACAGGGAAGCTTTCTTT.

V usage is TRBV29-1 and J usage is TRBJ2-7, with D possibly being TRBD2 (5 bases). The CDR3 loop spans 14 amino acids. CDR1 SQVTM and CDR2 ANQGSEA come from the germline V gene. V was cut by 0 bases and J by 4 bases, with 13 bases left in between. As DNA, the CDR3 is TGCAGCGTTGAAGAAGCCGGACTGCTATACGAGCAGTACTTC. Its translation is CSVEEAGLLYEQYF.

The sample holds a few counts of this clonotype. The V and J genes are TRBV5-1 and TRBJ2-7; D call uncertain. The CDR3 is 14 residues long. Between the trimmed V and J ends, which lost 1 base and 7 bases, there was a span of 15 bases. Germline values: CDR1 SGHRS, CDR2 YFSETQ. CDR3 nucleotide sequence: TGCGCCAGCAGCTTGTCTGGATTGTTCGAGGAGCAGTACTTC. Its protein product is CASSLSGLFEEQYF.

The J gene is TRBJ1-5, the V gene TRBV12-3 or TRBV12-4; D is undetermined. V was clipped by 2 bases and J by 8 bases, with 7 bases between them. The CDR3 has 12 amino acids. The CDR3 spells CASSLYPKPQHF. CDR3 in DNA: TGTGCCAGCAGTTTATACCCAAAGCCCCAGCATTTT.

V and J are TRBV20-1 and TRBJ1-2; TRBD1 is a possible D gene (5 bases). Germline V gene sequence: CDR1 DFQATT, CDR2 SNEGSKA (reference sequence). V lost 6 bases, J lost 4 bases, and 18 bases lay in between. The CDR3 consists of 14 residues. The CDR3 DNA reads TGCAGTGCGACTTCGGGACGGAGTTTCTATGGCTACACCTTC. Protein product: CSATSGRSFYGYTF.

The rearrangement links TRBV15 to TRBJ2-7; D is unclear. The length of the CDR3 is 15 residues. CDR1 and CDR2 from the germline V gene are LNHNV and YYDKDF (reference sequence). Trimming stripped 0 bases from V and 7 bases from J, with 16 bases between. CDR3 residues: CATSRDRLLAREQYF. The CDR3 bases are TGTGCCACCAGCAGAGATCGTCTGTTGGCCCGGGAGCAGTACTTC.

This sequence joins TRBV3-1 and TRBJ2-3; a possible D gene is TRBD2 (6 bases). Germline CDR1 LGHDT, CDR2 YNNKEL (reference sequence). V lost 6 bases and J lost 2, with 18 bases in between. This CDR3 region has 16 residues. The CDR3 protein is CASSPPGRPSTDTQYF. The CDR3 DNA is TGTGCCAGCAGTCCCCCGGGGAGGCCCTCCACAGATACGCAGTATTTT.

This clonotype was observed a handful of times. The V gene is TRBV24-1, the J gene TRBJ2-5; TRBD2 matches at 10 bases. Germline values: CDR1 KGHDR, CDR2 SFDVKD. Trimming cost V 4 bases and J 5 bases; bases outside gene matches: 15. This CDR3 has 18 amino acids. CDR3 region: CATSDPRTSGSGGETQYF. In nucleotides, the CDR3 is TGTGCCACCAGTGACCCCCGGACTAGCGGATCGGGCGGGGAGACCCAGTACTTC.

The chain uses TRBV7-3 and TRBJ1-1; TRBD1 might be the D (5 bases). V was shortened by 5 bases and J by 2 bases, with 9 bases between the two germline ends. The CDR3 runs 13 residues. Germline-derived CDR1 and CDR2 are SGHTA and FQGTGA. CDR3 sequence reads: CASSRDRNTEAFF. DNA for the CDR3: TGTGCCAGCAGCCGAGACAGAAACACTGAAGCTTTCTTT.

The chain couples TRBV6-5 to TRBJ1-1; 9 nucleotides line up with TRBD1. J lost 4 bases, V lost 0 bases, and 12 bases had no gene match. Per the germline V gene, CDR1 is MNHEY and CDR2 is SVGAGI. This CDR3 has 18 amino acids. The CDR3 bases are TGTGCCAGCAGTTACTCGAGAGGACAGGGGCAAGGAGTCACTGAAGCTTTCTTT. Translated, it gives CASSYSRGQGQGVTEAFF.

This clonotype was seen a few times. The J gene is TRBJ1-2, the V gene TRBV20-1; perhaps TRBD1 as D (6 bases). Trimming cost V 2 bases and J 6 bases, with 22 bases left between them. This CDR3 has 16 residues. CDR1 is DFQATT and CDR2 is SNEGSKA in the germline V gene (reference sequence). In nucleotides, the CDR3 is TGCAGTGCTAGAATGTTGGGGGGGGCGCCCCGGGATGGCTACACCTTC. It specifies CSARMLGGAPRDGYTF.